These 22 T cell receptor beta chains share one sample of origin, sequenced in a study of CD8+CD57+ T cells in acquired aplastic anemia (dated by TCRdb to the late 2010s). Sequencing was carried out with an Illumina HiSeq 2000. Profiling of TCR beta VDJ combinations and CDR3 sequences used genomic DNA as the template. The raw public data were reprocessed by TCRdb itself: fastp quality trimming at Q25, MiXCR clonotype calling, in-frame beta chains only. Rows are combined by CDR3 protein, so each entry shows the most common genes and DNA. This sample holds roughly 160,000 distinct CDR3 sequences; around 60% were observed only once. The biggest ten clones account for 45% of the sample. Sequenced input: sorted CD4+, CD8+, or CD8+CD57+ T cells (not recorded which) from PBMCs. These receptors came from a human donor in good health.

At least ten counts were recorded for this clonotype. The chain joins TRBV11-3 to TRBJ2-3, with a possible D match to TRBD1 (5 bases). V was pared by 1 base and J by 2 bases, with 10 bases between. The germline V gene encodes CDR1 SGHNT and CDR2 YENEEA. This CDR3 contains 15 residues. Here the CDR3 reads CASSLGQGPTDTQYF. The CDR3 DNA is TGTGCCAGCAGCTTAGGTCAGGGCCCCACAGATACGCAGTATTTT.

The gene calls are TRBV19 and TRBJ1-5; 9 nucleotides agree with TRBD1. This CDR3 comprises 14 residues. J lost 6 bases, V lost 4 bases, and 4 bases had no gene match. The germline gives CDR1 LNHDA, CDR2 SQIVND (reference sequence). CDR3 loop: CASSNSQGAQPQHF. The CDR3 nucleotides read TGTGCCAGTAGTAACTCACAGGGGGCTCAGCCCCAGCATTTT.

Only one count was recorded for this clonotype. CDR3 amino acids: CATSDKTDIHADTQYF. The DNA of the CDR3 is TGTGCCACCAGTGACAAGACAGACATCCACGCAGATACGCAGTATTTT. The V and J genes are TRBV24-1 and TRBJ2-3, with a possible D match to TRBD1 (5 bases). V lost 4 bases and J 4 bases, leaving 17 bases between the germline ends. Per germline, CDR1 KGHDR and CDR2 SFDVKD. The CDR3 runs to 16 residues.

The DNA for the CDR3 is TGTGCCAGCAGCTTGACGGATGCCGGGGAGCTGTTTTTT. Residues: CASSLTDAGELFF. This chain joins TRBV2 and TRBJ2-2, with unresolved D. Germline CDR1 is SNHLY and CDR2 is FYNNEI. V lost 6 bases to trimming and J lost 6 bases, with 11 bases between them. This CDR3 is 13 amino acids long.

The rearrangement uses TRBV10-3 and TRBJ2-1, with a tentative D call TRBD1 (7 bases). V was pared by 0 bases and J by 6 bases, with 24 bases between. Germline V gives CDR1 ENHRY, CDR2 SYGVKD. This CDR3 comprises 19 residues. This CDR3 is CAISESSGGWLVPLNEQFF. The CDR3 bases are TGTGCCATCAGTGAGTCATCAGGGGGGTGGCTAGTGCCTCTCAATGAGCAGTTCTTC.

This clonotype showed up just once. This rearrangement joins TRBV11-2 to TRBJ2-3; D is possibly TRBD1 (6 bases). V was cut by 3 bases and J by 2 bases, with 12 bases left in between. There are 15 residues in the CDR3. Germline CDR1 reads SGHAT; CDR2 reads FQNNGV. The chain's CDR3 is CASSFRGTNTDTQYF. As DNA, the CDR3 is TGTGCCAGCAGCTTCAGGGGAACGAACACAGATACGCAGTATTTT. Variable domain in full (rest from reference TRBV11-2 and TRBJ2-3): EAGVAQSPRYKIIEKRQSVAFWCNPISGHATLYWYQQILGQGPKLLIQFQNNGVVDDSQLPKDRFSAERLKGVDSTLKIQPAKLEDSAVYLCASSFRGTNTDTQYFGPGTRLTVL.

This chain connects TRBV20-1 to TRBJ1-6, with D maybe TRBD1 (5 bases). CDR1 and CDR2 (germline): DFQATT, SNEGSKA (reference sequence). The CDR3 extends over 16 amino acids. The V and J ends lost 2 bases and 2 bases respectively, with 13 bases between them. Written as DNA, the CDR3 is TGCAGTGCTAGACAACAGGCGAGCCCCTATAATTCACCCCTCCACTTT. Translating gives CSARQQASPYNSPLHF.

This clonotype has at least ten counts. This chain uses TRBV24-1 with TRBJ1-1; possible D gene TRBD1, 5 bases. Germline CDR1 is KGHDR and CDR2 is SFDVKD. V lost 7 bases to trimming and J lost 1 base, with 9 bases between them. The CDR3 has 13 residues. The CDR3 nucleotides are TGTGCCACCAGACAGGATGGGAACACTGAAGCTTTCTTT. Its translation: CATRQDGNTEAFF.

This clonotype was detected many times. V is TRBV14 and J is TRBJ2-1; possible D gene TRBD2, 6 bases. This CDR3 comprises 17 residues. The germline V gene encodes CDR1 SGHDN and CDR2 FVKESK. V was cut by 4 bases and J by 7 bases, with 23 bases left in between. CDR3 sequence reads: CASSLSPQLAAGNEQFF. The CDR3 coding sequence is TGTGCCAGCAGCCTATCCCCCCAGTTGGCCGCGGGGAATGAGCAGTTCTTC.

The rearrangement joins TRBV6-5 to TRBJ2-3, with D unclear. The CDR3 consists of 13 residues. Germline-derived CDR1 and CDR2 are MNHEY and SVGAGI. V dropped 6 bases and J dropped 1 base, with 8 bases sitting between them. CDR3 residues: CASSPIGTDTQYF. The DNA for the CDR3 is TGTGCCAGCAGCCCGATTGGCACAGATACGCAGTATTTT.

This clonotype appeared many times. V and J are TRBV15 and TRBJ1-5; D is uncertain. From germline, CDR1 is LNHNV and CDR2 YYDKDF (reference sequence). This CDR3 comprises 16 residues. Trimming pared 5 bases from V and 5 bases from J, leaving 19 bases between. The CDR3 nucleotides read TGTGCCACCAGCCCCACCGTCGGAGGGAGCGATCAGCCCCAGCATTTT. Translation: CATSPTVGGSDQPQHF.

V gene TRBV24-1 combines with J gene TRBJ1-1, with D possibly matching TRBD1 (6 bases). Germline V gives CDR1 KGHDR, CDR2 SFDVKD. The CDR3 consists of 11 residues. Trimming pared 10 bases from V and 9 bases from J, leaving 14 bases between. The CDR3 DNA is TGTGCCACGAGCACTCAGGGGCAAGCTTTCTTT. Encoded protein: CATSTQGQAFF.

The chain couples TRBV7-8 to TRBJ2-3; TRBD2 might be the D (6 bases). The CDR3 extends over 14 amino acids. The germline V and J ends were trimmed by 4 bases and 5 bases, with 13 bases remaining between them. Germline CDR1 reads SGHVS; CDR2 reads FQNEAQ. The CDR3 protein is CASSSTPGRDTQYF. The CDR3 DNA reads TGTGCCAGCAGCTCCACCCCCGGGAGAGATACGCAGTATTTT.

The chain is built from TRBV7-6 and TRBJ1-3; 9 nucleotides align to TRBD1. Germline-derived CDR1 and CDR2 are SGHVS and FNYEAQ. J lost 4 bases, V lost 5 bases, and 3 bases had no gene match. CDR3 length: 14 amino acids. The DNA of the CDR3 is TGTGCCAGCAGCACAGGGACAGGGGGAAACACCATATATTTT. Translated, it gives CASSTGTGGNTIYF. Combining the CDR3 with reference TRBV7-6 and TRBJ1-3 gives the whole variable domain GAGVSQSPRYKVTKRGQDVALRCDPISGHVSLYWYRQALGQGPEFLTYFNYEAQQDKSGLPNDRFSAERPEGSISTLTIQRTEQRDSAMYRCASSTGTGGNTIYFGEGSWLTVV.

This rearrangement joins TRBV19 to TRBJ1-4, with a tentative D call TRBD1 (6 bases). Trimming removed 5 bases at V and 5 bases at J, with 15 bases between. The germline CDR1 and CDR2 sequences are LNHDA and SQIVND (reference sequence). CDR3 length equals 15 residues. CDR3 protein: CASSLDTGLNEKLFF. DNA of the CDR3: TGTGCCAGTAGTCTCGACACAGGGTTAAATGAAAAACTGTTTTTT.

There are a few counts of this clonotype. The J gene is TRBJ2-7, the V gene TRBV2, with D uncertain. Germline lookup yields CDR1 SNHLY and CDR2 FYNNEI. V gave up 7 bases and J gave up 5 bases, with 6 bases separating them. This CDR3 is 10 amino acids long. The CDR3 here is CASTGHEQYF. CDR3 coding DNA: TGTGCCAGCACCGGTCACGAGCAGTACTTC.

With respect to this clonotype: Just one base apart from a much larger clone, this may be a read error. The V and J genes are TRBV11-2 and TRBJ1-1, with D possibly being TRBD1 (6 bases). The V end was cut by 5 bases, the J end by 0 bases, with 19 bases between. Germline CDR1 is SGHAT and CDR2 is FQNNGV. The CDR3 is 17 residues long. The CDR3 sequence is CASSPTGGRFMNTEAFF. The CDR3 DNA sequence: TGTGCCAGCAGCCCCACGGGGGGCAGATTCATGAACACTGAAGCTTTCTTT.

The CDR3 sequence is CASSIEGGYYYGYTF. The CDR3 bases are TGTGCCAGCAGCATAGAAGGGGGCTACTACTATGGCTACACCTTC. The gene calls are TRBV7-8 and TRBJ1-2; TRBD1 matches 7 bases. This CDR3 contains 15 residues. CDR1 and CDR2 from the germline V gene are SGHVS and FQNEAQ. The ends lost 5 bases at V and 3 bases at J; junction bases unmatched: 9.

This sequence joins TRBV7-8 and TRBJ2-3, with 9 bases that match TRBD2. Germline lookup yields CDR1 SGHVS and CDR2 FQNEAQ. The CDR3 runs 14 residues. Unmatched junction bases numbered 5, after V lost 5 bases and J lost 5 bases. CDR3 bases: TGTGCCAGCAGCCTCATAGCGGGGGTAGATACGCAGTATTTT. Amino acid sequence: CASSLIAGVDTQYF.

Written as DNA, the CDR3 is TGTGCCAGCAGCTTAGCGCGGGCGGGTAGCGGGGCCTACGAGCAGTACTTC. Its translation: CASSLARAGSGAYEQYF. The chain carries TRBV7-2 and TRBJ2-7; 8 bases line up with TRBD2. CDR3 size: 17 residues. Germline CDR1 SGHTA, CDR2 FQGNSA. V shed 0 bases, J shed 2 bases, and the junction held 9 bases outside the gene matches.

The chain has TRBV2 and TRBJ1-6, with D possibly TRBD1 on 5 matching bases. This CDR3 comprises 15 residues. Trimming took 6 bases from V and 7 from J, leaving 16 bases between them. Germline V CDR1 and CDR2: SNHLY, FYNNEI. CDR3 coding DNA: TGTGCCAGCAGGACCTGGGGCAGGGAGAATTCACCCCTCCACTTT. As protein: CASRTWGRENSPLHF. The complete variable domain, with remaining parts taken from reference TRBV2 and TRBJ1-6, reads EPEVTQTPSHQVTQMGQEVILRCVPISNHLYFYWYRQILGQKVEFLVSFYNNEISEKSEIFDDQFSVERPDGSNFTLKIRSTKLEDSAMYFCASRTWGRENSPLHFGNGTRLTVT.

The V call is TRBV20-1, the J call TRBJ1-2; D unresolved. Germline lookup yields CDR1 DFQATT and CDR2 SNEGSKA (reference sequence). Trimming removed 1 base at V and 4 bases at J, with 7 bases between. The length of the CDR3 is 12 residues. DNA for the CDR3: TGCAGTGCTAGAGGGGCCGTCTATGGCTACACCTTC. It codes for CSARGAVYGYTF.